Listed below are T cell receptor beta chains from one sample, sequenced in a study of OX40 agonist ivuxolimab in advanced cancers. Data came from immunoSEQ multiplex PCR; TCRdb stores just in-frame clones and leaves some out. This sample has about 72,000 clones, with 81% found just once. Source: CD4+ or CD8+ T cells sorted from blood, taken in a trial of the OX40 agonist ivuxolimab. These receptors came from an adult with an advanced solid tumor such as melanoma, head and neck, liver or kidney cancer. Both conserved end residues are trimmed from each CDR3. The order of the fields is CDR3 protein, J gene, V gene.

CDR3aa: ASSSNGAGSEAF; j_gene: TRBJ1-1; v_gene: TRBV5-1
CDR3aa: ASRSYSIGYT; j_gene: TRBJ1-2; v_gene: TRBV6-1
CDR3aa: ASSQDQAVYNEQF; j_gene: TRBJ2-1; v_gene: TRBV4-2
CDR3aa: ASSEWQEQY; j_gene: TRBJ2-7; v_gene: TRBV2
CDR3aa: ASSLERQGLFYGYT; j_gene: TRBJ1-2; v_gene: TRBV5-1
CDR3aa: SVEKDRVTDTQY; j_gene: TRBJ2-3; v_gene: TRBV29-1
CDR3aa: ASSQGVKTENTEAF; j_gene: TRBJ1-1; v_gene: TRBV4-2
CDR3aa: ASSLGVGWDTIY; j_gene: TRBJ1-3; v_gene: TRBV5-1
CDR3aa: ASSQAGQDLIYGYT; j_gene: TRBJ1-2; v_gene: TRBV7-9
CDR3aa: ASSLGGLRSGYT; j_gene: TRBJ1-2; v_gene: TRBV7-2
CDR3aa: ASSQAVSGLLTYEQY; j_gene: -; v_gene: TRBV14